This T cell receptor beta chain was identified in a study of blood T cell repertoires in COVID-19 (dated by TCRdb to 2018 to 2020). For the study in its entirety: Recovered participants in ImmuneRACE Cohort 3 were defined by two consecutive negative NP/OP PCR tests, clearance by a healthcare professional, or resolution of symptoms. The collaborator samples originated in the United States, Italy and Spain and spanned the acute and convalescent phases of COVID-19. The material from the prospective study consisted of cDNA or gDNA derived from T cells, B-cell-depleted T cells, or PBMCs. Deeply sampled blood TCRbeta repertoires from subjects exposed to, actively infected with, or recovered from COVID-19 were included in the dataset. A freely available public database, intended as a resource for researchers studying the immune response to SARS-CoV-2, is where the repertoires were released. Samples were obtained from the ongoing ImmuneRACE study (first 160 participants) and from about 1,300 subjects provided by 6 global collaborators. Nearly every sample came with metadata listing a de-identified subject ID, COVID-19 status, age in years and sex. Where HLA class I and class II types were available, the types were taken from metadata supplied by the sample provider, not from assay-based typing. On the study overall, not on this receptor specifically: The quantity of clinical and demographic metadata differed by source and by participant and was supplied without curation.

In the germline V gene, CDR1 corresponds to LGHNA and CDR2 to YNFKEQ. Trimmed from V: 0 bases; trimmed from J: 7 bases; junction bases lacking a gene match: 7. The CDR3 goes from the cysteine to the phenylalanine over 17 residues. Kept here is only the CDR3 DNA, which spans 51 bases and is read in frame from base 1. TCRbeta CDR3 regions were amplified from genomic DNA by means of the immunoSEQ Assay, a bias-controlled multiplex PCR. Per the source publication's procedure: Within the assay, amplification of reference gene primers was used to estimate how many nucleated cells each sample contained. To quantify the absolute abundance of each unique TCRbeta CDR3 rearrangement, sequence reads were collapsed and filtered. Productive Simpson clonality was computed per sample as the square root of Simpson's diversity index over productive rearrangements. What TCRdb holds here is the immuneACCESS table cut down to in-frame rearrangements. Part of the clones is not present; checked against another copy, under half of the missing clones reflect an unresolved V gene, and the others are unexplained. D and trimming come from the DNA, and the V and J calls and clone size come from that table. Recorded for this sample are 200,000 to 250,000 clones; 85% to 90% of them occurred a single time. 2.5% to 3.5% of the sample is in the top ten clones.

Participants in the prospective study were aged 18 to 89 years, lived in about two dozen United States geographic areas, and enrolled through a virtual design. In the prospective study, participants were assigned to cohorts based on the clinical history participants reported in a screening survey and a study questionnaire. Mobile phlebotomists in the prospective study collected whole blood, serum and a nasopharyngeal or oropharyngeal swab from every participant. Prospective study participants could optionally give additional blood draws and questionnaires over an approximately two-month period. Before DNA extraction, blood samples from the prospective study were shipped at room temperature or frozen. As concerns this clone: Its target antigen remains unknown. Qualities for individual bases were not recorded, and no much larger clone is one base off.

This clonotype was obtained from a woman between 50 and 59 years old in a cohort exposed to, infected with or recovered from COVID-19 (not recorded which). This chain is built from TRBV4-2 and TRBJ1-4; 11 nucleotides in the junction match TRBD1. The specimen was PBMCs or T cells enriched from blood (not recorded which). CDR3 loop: CASSQDPGQGVIEKLFF. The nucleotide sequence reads TGTGCCAGCAGCCAAGATCCGGGACAGGGGGTGATTGAAAAACTGTTTTTT.